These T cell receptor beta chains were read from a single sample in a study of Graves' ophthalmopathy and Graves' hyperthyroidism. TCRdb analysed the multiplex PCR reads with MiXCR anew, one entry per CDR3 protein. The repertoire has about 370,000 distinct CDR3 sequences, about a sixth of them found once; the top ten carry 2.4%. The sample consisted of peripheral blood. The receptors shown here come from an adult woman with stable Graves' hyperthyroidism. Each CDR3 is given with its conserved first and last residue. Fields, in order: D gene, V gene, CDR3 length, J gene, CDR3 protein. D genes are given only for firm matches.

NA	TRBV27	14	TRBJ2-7	CASSVGGVNYEQYF
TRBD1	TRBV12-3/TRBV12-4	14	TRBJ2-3	CASSPGTGADTQYF
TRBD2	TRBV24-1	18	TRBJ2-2	CATSDLSPSGSSAGELFF
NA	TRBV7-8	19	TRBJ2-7	CASSLMAGIRKLANYEQYF
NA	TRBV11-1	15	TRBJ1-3	CASGDTFTSGNTIYF
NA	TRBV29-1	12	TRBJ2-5	CSVGAVQETQYF
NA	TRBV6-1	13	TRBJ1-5	CASKVGTSQPQHF
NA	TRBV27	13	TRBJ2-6	CASIPSGANVLTF
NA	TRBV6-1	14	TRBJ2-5	CASSPDPQIGTQYF
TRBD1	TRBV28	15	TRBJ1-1	CASSSAMGQGNEAFF